The clone carrying this T cell receptor beta chain was seen a few times. Its antigen is unknown. The data belong to a study of response to subunit inactivated influenza vaccine. Findings and caveats of the study: Authors suggested each seasonal influenza vaccination recruits few new T cells.

The V gene lost 3 bases and the J gene lost 0 bases, with 12 bases spanning the gap. Germline CDR1 reads DFQATT; CDR2 reads SNEGSKA (reference sequence). This CDR3 region has 16 residues. From the RT-PCR reads, TCRdb called clonotypes with MiXCR, one entry per CDR3 protein. This sample yields a few hundred thousand distinct CDR3 sequences, of which 10% to 12% are seen a single time; 9.5% to 11% belongs to the top ten. This sample also appeared in a second study, on T cells expressing NK-cell markers. That study reports: TCR beta cDNA was made by 5'RACE template switching with UMIs. Sorting of alpha-beta TCR T cells alone was achieved in several experiments with an anti-gamma-delta TCR antibody. The contribution of dominant NKG2C+ clonotypes to CD8+ T cells in more than five donors was roughly 1.0-7.5%. Similarly, these clonotypes led the CD3+CD56-NKG2C+ fraction as well in a handful of donors.

The V gene is TRBV20-1, the J gene TRBJ2-6, with D possibly matching TRBD2 (6 bases). The sample consisted of PBMCs from blood, taken on the day of vaccination. This TCR was recovered from a man in his fifties who received an inactivated influenza vaccine. The CDR3 protein is CSASGGWGSGANVLTF. The CDR3 DNA reads TGCAGTGCTAGCGGGGGATGGGGCTCTGGGGCCAACGTCCTGACTTTC.